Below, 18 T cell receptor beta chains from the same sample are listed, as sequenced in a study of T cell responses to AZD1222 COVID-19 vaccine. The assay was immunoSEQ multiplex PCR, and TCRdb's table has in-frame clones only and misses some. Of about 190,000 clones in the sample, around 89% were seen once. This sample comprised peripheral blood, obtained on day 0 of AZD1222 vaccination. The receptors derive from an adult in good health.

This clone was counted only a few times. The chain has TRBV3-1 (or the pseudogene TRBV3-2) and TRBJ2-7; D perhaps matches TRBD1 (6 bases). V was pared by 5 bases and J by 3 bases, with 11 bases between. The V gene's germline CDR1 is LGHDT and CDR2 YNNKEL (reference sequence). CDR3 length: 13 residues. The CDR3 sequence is CASSSGQIYEQYF. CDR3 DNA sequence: TGTGCCAGCAGCTCCGGACAGATCTACGAGCAGTACTTC.

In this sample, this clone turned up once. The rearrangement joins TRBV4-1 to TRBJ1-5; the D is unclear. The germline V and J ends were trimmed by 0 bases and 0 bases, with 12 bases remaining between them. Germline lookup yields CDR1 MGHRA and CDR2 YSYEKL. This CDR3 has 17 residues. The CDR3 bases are TGCGCCAGCAGCCAAGACGTGACGCCATATAGCAATCAGCCCCAGCATTTT. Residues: CASSQDVTPYSNQPQHF.

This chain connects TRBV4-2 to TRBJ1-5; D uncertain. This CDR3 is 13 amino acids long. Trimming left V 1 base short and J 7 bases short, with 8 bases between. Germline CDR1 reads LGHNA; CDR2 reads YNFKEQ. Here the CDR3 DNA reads TGTGCCAGCAGCCAAGGGGCCAGGCAGCCCCAGCATTTT. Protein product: CASSQGARQPQHF.

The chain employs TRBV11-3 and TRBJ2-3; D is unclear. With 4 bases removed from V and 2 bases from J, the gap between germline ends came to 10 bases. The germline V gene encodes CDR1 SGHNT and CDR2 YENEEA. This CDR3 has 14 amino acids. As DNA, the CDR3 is TGTGCCAGCAGCTCCCTAGAAGACACAGATACGCAGTATTTT. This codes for CASSSLEDTDTQYF.

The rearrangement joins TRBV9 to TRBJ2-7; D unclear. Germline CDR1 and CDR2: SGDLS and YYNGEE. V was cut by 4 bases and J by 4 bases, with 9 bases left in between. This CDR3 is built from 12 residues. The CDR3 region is CASSPSGYEQYF. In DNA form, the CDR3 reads TGTGCCAGCAGCCCCTCCGGGTACGAGCAGTACTTC.

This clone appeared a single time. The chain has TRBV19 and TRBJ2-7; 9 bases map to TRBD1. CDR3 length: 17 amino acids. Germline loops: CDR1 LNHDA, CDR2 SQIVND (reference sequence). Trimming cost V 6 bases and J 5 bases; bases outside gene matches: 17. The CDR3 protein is CASRRDRGGSLIHEQYV. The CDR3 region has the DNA TGTGCCAGTAGACGTGACAGGGGGGGAAGCCTTATCCACGAGCAGTACGTC.

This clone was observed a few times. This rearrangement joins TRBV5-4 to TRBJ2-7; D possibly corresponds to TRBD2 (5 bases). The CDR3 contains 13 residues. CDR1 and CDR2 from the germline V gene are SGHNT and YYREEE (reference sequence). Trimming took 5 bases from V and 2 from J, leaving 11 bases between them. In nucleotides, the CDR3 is TGTGCCAGCAGTACGGTCGGGGCCTACGAGCAGTACTTC. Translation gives CASSTVGAYEQYF.

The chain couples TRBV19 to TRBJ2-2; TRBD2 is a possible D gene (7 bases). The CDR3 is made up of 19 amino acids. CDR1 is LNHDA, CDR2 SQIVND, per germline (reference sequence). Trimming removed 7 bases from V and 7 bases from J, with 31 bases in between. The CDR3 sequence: CASNAFPKVGGAPSGELFF. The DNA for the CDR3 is TGTGCCAGTAACGCCTTTCCGAAAGTGGGGGGGGCCCCTAGCGGGGAGCTGTTTTTT.

CDR3 protein: CASSGRQGTGALYGYTF. In DNA form, the CDR3 reads TGTGCCAGCAGCGGCCGACAGGGAACGGGGGCGCTCTATGGCTACACCTTC. The chain uses TRBV9 and TRBJ1-2; 7 bases line up with TRBD1. V lost 3 bases to trimming and J lost 4 bases; unmatched junction nucleotides: 15. The germline gives CDR1 SGDLS, CDR2 YYNGEE. The CDR3 extends over 17 amino acids.

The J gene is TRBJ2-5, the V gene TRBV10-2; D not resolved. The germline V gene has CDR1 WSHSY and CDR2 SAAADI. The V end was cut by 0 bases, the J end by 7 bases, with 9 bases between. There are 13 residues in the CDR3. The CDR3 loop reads CASSESMVGTQYF. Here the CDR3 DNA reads TGCGCCAGCAGTGAGTCGATGGTAGGGACCCAGTACTTC.

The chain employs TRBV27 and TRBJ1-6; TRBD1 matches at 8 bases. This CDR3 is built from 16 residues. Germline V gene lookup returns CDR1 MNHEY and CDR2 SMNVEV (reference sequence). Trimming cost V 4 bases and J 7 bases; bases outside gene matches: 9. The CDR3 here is CASSSPPWTGNSPLHF. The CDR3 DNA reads TGTGCCAGCAGTTCCCCCCCATGGACAGGGAATTCACCCCTCCACTTT.

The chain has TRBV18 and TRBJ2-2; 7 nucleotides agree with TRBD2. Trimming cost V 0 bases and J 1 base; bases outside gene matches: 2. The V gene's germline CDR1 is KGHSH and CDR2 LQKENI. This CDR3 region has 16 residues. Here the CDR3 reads CASSPPGLRNTGELFF. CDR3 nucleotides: TGTGCCAGCTCACCACCGGGACTAAGGAACACCGGGGAGCTGTTTTTT.

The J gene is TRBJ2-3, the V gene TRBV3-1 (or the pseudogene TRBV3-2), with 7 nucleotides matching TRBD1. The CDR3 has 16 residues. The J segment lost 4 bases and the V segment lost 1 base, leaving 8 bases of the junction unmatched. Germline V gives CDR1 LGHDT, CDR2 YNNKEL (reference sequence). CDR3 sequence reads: CASSQVIAGGPDTQYF. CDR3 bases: TGTGCCAGCAGCCAAGTTATCGCAGGGGGTCCAGATACGCAGTATTTT.

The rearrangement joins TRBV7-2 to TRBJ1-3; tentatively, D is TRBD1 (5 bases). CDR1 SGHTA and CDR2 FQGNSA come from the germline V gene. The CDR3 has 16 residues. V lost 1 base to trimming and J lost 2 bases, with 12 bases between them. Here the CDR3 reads CASSLGGGGAGNTIYF. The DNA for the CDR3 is TGTGCCAGCAGCTTAGGTGGCGGGGGAGCTGGAAACACCATATATTTT.

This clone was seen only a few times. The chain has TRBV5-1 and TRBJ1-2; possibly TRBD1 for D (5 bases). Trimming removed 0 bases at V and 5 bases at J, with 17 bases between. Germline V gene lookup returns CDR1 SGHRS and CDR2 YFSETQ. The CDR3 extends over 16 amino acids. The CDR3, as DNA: TGCGCCAGCAGCTTGGGGCCTGTCGGCAGGGAATATGGCTACACCTTC. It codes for CASSLGPVGREYGYTF.

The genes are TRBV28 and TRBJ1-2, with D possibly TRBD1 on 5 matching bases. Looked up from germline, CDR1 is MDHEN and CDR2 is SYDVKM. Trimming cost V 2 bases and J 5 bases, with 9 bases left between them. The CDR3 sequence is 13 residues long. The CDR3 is CASSLGGTYGYTF. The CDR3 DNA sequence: TGTGCCAGCAGTTTAGGGGGAACATATGGCTACACCTTC.

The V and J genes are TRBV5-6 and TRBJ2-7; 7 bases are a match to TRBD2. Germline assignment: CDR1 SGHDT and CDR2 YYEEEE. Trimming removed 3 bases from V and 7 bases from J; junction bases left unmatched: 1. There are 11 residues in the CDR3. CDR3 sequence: CASSSRGEQYF. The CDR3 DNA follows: TGTGCCAGCAGCTCGCGGGGGGAGCAGTACTTC. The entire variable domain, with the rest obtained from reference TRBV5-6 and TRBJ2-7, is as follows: DAGVTQSPTHLIKTRGQQVTLRCSPKSGHDTVSWYQQALGQGPQFIFQYYEEEERQRGNFPDRFSGHQFPNYSSELNVNALLLGDSALYLCASSSRGEQYFGPGTRLTVT.

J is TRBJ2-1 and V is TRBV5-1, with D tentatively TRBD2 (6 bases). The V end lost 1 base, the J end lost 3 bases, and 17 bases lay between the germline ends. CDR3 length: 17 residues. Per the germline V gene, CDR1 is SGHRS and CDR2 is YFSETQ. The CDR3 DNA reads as TGCGCCAGCAGCTTGCGTACGGGGGTCAAGGTCTACAATGAGCAGTTCTTC. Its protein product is CASSLRTGVKVYNEQFF.